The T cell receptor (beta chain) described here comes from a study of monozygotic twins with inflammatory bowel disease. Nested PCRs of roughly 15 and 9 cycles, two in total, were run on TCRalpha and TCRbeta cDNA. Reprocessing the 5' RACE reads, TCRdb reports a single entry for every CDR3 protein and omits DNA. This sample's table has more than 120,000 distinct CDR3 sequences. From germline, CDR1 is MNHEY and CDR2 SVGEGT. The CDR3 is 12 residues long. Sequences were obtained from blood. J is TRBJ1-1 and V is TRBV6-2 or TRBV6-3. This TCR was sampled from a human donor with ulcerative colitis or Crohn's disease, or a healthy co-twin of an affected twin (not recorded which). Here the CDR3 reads CASSLRTDGAFF.